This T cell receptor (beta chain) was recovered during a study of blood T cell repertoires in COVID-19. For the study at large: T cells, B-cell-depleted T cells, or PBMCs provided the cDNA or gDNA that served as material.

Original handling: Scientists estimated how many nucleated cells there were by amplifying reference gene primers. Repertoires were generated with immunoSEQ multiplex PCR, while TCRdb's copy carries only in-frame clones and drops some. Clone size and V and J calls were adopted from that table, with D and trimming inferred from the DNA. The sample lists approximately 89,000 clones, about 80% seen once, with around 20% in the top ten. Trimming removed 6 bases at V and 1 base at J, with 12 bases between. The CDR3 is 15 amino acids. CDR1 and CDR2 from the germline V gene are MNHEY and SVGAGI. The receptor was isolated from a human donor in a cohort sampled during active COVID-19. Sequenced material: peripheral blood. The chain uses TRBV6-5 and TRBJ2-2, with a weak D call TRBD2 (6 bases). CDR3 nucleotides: TGTGCCAGCAGCCTGGGACTGTTGAACACCGGGGAGCTGTTTTTT. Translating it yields CASSLGLLNTGELFF.